The next 4 T cell receptor beta chains were all read from a single sample in a study of blood T cell repertoires in COVID-19. Using immunoSEQ multiplex PCR, the repertoire was profiled, and TCRdb retains in-frame clones only, with some absent. The sample gives 100,000 to 150,000 clones, roughly 83% of which show up once; about 5.4% is in the top ten. Sequenced: peripheral blood. The receptors come from a human donor in a cohort sampled during active COVID-19.

The J gene is TRBJ2-1, the V gene TRBV7-2; 11 nucleotides agree with TRBD2. V was pared by 2 bases and J by 10 bases, with 7 bases of the junction left unmatched. The CDR3 runs to 15 residues. Germline lookup yields CDR1 SGHTA and CDR2 FQGNSA. In DNA form, the CDR3 reads TGTGCCAGCAGCTTACAGACTAGCGGGATCGACGAGCAGTTCTTC. The encoded protein is CASSLQTSGIDEQFF.

The chain has TRBV5-1 and TRBJ2-6; perhaps TRBD2 as D (6 bases). Germline V gene sequence: CDR1 SGHRS, CDR2 YFSETQ. V was trimmed by 0 bases and J by 12 bases, leaving 13 bases between them. The CDR3 is 14 amino acids. As DNA, the CDR3 is TGCGCCAGCAGCTTGGATGGAGGGATAGGCGTCCTGACTTTC. Residues: CASSLDGGIGVLTF.

The chain has TRBV9 and TRBJ2-7; 11 nucleotides match TRBD2. The germline V gene encodes CDR1 SGDLS and CDR2 YYNGEE. This CDR3 is 17 amino acids long. The J segment lost 6 bases and the V segment lost 3 bases, leaving 14 bases of the junction unmatched. The CDR3 protein is CASSAGAHSGRAGEQYF. The DNA of the CDR3 is TGTGCCAGCAGCGCCGGGGCCCATAGCGGGAGGGCCGGCGAGCAGTACTTC.

The genes are TRBV6-2 or TRBV6-3 and TRBJ2-7; D may be TRBD2 (6 bases). The CDR3 is 15 amino acids. V lost 5 bases and J lost 2, with 16 bases in between. Looked up from germline, CDR1 is MNHEY and CDR2 is SVGEGT. CDR3 protein: CASSRDSLLAYEQYF. The CDR3, as DNA: TGTGCCAGCAGTCGGGACTCGCTCCTCGCCTACGAGCAGTACTTC.